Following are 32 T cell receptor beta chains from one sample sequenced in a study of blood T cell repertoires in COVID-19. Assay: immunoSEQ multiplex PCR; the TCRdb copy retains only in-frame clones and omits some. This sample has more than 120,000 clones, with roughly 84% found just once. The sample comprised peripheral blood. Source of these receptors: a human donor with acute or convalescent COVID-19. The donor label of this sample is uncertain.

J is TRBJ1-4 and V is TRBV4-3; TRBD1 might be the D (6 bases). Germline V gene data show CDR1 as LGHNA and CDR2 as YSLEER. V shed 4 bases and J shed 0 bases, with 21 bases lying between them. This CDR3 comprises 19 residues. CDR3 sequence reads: CASSLDTTRTVTTNEKLFF. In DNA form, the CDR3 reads TGCGCCAGCAGCCTTGACACTACGCGGACAGTCACAACTAATGAAAAACTGTTTTTT.

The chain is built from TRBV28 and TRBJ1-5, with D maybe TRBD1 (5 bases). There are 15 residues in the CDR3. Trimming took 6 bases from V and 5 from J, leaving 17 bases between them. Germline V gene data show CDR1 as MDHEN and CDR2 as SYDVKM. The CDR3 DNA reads TGTGCCAGCAGACCCATGGGACTGGTTCATCAGCCCCAGCATTTT. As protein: CASRPMGLVHQPQHF.

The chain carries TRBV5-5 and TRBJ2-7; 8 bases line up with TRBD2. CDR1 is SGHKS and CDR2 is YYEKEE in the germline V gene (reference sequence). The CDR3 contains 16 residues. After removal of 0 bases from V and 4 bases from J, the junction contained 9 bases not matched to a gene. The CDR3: CASSLAELAGGYEQYV. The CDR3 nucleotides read TGTGCCAGCAGCTTGGCCGAGTTGGCGGGAGGTTACGAGCAGTACGTC.

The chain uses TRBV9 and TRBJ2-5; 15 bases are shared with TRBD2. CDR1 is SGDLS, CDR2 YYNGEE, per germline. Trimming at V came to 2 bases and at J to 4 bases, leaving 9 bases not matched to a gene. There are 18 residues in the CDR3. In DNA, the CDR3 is TGTGCCAGCAGCGTGGGACTAGCGGGGGGCCAGGTAGCAGAGACCCAGTACTTC. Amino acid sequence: CASSVGLAGGQVAETQYF.

The CDR3 bases are TGTGCCACCCGAGACAGGGGGGATCAGCCCCAGCATTTT. Amino acids: CATRDRGDQPQHF. The chain is built from TRBV24-1 and TRBJ1-5; 9 positions agree with TRBD1. The J segment lost 5 bases and the V segment lost 9 bases, leaving 4 bases of the junction unmatched. The CDR3 contains 13 residues. Germline V gene lookup returns CDR1 KGHDR and CDR2 SFDVKD.

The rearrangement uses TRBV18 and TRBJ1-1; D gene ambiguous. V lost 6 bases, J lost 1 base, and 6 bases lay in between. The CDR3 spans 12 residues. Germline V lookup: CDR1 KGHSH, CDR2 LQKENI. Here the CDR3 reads CASSQENTEAFF. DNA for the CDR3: TGTGCCAGCTCCCAGGAGAACACTGAAGCTTTCTTT.

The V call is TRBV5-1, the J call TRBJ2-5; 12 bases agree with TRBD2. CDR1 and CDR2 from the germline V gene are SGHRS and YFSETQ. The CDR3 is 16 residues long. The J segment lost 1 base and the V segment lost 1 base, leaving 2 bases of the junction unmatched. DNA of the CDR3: TGCGCCAGCAGCTTGTGGACTAGCGGGGTCCAAGAGACCCAGTACTTC. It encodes CASSLWTSGVQETQYF.

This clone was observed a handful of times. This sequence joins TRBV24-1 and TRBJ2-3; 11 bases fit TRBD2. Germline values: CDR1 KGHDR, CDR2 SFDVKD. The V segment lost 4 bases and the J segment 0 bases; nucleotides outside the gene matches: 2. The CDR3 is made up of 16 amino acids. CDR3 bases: TGTGCCACCAGTGAAGGGACTAGCGGTAGCACAGATACGCAGTATTTT. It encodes CATSEGTSGSTDTQYF.

The CDR3 region is CATSDSGLLRCGAPPYEQYV. CDR3 DNA sequence: TGTGCCACCAGTGATTCTGGGCTCTTGAGGTGCGGGGCCCCCCCCTACGAGCAGTACGTC. The chain has TRBV24-1 and TRBJ2-7; perhaps TRBD2 as D (6 bases). Trimming took 2 bases from V and 2 from J, leaving 27 bases between them. Germline CDR1 KGHDR, CDR2 SFDVKD. CDR3 length: 20 residues.

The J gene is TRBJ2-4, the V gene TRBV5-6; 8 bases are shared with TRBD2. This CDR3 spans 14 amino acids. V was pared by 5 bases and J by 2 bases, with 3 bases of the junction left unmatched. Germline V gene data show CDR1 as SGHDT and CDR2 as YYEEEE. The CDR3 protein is CASSLAGTKNIQYF. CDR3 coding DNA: TGTGCCAGCAGTTTAGCGGGGACCAAAAACATTCAGTACTTC.

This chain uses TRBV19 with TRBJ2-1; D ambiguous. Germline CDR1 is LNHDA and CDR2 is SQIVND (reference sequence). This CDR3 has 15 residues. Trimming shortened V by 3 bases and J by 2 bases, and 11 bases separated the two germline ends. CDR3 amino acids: CASSIFLKTYNEQFF. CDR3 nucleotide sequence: TGTGCCAGTAGTATCTTCCTAAAGACCTACAATGAGCAGTTCTTC. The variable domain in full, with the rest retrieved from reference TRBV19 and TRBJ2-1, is DGGITQSPKYLFRKEGQNVTLSCEQNLNHDAMYWYRQDPGQGLRLIYYSQIVNDFQKGDIAEGYSVSREKKESFPLTVTSAQKNPTAFYLCASSIFLKTYNEQFFGPGTRLTVL.

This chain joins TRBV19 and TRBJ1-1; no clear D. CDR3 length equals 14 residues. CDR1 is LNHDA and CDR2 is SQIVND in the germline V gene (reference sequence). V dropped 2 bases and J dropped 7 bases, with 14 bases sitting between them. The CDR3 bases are TGTGCCAGTAGTATATATGAGGAAACGGGTGAAGCTTTCTTT. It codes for CASSIYEETGEAFF.

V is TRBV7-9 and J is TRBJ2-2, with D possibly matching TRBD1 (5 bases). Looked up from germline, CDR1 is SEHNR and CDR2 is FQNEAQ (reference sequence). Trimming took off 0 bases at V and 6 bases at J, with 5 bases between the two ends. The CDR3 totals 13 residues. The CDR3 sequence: CASSLAGAGELFF. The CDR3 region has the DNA TGTGCCAGCAGCTTAGCAGGGGCCGGGGAGCTGTTTTTT. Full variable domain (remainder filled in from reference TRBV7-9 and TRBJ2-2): DTGVSQNPRHKITKRGQNVTFRCDPISEHNRLYWYRQTLGQGPEFLTYFQNEAQLEKSRLLSDRFSAERPKGSFSTLEIQRTEQGDSAMYLCASSLAGAGELFFGEGSRLTVL.

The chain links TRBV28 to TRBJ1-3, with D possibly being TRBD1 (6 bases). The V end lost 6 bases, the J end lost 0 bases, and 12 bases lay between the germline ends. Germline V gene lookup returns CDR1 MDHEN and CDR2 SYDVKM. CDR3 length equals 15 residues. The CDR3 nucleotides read TGTGCCAGCAGGGTGACAGGCCGCTCTGGAAACACCATATATTTT. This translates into CASRVTGRSGNTIYF.

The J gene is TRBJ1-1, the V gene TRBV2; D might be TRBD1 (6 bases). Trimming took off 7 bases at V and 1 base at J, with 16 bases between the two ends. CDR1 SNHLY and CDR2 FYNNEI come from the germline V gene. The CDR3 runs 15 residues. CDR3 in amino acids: CASTLQGLQNTEAFF. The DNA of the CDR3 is TGTGCCAGCACATTACAGGGTTTACAGAACACTGAAGCTTTCTTT.

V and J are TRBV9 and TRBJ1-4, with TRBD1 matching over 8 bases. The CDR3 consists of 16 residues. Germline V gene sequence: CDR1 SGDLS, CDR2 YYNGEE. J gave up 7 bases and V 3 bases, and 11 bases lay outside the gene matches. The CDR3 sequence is CASSATGTQGVEKLFF. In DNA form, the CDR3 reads TGTGCCAGCAGCGCCACAGGGACACAGGGGGTTGAAAAACTGTTTTTT.

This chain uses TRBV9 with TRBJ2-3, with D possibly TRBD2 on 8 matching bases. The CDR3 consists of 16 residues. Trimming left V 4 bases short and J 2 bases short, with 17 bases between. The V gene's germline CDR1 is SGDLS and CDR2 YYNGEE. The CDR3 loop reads CASSQQGRGDTDTQYF. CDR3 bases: TGTGCCAGCAGCCAACAGGGGCGGGGGGACACAGATACGCAGTATTTT.

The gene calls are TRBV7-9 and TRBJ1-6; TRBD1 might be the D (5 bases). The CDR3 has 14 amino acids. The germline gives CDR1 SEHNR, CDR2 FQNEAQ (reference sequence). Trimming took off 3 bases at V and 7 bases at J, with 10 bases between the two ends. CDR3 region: CASSFGAGNSPLHF. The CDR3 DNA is TGTGCCAGCAGCTTTGGGGCCGGAAATTCACCCCTCCACTTT.

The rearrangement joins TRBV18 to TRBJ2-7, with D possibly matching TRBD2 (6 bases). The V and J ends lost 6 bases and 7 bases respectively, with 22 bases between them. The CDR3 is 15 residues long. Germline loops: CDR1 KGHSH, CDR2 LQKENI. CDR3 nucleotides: TGTGCCAGCTCGCCCGGCCCCGGACTAATACAAGAGCAGTACTTC. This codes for CASSPGPGLIQEQYF. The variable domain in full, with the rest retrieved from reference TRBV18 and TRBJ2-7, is NAGVMQNPRHLVRRRGQEARLRCSPMKGHSHVYWYRQLPEEGLKFMVYLQKENIIDESGMPKERFSAEFPKEGPSILRIQQVVRGDSAAYFCASSPGPGLIQEQYFGPGTRLTVT.

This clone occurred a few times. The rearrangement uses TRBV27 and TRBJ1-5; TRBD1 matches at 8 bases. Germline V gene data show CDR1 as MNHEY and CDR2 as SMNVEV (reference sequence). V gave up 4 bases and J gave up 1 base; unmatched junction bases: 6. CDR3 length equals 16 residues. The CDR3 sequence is CASSSWTGNSNQPQHF. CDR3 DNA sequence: TGTGCCAGCAGTTCCTGGACAGGGAACAGCAATCAGCCCCAGCATTTT.

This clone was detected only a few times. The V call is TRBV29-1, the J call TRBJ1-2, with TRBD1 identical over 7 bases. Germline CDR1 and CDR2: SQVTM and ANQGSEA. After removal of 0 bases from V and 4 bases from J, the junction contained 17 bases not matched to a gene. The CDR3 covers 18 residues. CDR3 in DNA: TGCAGCGTTGAAGAACGACCGACAGGGACTCGAATCGGCTATGGCTACACCTTC. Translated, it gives CSVEERPTGTRIGYGYTF.

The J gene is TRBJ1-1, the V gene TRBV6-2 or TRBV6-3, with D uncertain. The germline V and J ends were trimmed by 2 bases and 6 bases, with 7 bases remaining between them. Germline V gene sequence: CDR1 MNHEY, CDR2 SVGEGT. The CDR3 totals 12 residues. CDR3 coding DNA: TGTGCCAGCAGTTACAGGGAGTCTGAAGCTTTCTTT. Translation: CASSYRESEAFF.

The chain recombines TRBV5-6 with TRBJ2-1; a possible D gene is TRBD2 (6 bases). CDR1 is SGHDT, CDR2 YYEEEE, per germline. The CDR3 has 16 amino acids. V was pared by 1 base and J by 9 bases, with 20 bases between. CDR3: CASSLLGRTGGGEQFF. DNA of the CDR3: TGTGCCAGCAGCTTGCTTGGGAGGACTGGAGGTGGTGAGCAGTTCTTC.

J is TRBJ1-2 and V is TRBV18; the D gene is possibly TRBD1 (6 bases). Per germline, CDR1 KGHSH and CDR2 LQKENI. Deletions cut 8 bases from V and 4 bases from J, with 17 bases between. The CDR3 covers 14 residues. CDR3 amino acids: CASAQQGNIYGYTF. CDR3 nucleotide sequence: TGTGCCAGCGCTCAGCAGGGGAATATCTATGGCTACACCTTC.

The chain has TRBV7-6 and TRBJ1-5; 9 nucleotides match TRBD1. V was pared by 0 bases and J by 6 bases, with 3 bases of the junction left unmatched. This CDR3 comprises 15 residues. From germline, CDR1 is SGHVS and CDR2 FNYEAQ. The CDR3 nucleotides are TGTGCCAGCAGCTTAGCACAGGGGGCCGGTCAGCCCCAGCATTTT. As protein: CASSLAQGAGQPQHF.

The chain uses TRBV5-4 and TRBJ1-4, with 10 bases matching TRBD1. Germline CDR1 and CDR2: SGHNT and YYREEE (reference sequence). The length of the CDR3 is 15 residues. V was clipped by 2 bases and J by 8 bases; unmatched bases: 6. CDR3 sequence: CASSFGGQGQEKLFF. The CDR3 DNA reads TGTGCCAGCAGCTTTGGGGGACAGGGGCAAGAAAAACTGTTTTTT.

The CDR3 DNA is TGTGCCAGCAGGGGACTAGCGGGAGGTCCAGATACGCAGTATTTT. Residues: CASRGLAGGPDTQYF. The chain couples TRBV6-5 to TRBJ2-3; 15 bases are shared with TRBD2. This CDR3 is built from 15 residues. Germline trimming cut 6 bases from V and 4 bases from J; bases unmatched to any gene: 2. From germline, CDR1 is MNHEY and CDR2 SVGAGI.

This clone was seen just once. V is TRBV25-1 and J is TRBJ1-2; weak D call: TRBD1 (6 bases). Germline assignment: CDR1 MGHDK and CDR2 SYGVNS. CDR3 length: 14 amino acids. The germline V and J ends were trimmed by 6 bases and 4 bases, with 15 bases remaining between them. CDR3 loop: CASSDAQGPYGYTF. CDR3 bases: TGTGCCAGCAGCGACGCACAGGGCCCCTATGGCTACACCTTC.

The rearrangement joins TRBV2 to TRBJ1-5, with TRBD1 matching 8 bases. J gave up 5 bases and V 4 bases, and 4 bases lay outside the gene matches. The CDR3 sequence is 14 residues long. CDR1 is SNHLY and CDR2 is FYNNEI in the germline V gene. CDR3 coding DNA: TGTGCCAGCAGTGGGTCAGGGGGCTATCAGCCCCAGCATTTT. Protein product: CASSGSGGYQPQHF.

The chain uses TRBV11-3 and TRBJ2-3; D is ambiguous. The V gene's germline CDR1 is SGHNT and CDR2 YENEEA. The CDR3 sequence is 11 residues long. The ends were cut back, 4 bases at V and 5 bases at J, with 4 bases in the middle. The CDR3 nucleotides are TGTGCCAGCAGCTCAGGAGATACGCAGTATTTT. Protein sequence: CASSSGDTQYF.

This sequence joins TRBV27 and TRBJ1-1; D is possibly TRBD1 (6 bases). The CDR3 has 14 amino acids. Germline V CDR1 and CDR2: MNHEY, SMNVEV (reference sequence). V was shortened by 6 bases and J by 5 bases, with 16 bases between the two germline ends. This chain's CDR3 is CASRRQVVGTEAFF. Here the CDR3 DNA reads TGTGCCAGCAGGAGACAGGTGGTAGGTACTGAAGCTTTCTTT.

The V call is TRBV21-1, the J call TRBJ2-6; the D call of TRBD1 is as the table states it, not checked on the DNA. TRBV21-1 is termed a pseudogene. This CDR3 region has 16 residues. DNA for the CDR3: TGTGCCAGCAGCTCCCTCCAAGGGGTCGGGGCCAACGTCCTGACTTTC. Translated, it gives CASSSLQGVGANVLTF.